The rows below give T cell receptor beta chains drawn from one sample of a study of shared clonotypes between healthy human individuals. TCRdb keeps only in-frame clones here, not all; method: immunoSEQ multiplex PCR. The sample shows over a million clones, less than 99% of them seen only once. Specimen: naive CD4+ T cells sorted from blood. The receptors here all came from a man aged 25 to 40 in good health. Each CDR3 is given with its conserved first and last residue. A D gene is named only where the DNA matches it firmly. Some rows mark clone size as missing; the rest say once, few, many or name a class of expanded clone.

CASSVGQGASSGRSSFQFF	TGTGCCAGCAGCGTTGGGCAGGGGGCGTCTAGCGGGAGGAGCTCCTTTCAGTTCTTC	TRBD2	19	-	TRBV9	TRBJ2-1
CASSPPPGQAYEQYF	TGCGCCAGCAGCCCACCCCCCGGACAGGCCTACGAGCAGTACTTC	TRBD1	15	-	TRBV5-1	TRBJ2-7
CASSLAEKDRLTKNTGELFF	TGTGCCAGCAGCTTAGCCGAAAAAGACAGGCTAACAAAGAACACCGGGGAGCTGTTTTTT	-	20	-	TRBV7-2	TRBJ2-2
CAWSVLSSGSGETQYF	TGTGCCTGGAGTGTACTGTCTAGCGGGAGTGGAGAGACCCAGTACTTC	TRBD2	16	-	TRBV30	TRBJ2-5
CATLTGGMNTEAFF	TGTGCCACCTTGACAGGGGGTATGAACACTGAAGCTTTCTTT	TRBD1	14	-	TRBV10-3	TRBJ1-1
CAVRRRKHENTEAFF	TGTGCCGTCAGACGGAGAAAGCATGAGAACACTGAAGCTTTCTTT	-	15	-	TRBV6-6	TRBJ1-1
CASSYRGRGVEQYF	TGTGCCAGTAGTTATAGGGGGAGAGGCGTCGAGCAGTACTTC	-	14	-	TRBV19	TRBJ2-7
CASSSLTGELFF	TGTGCCAGCAGTTCCCTTACCGGGGAGCTGTTTTTT	-	12	-	TRBV28	TRBJ2-2
CASSLDSNTEAFF	TGTGCCAGCAGCTTAGATTCTAACACTGAAGCTTTCTTT	-	13	-	TRBV7-9	TRBJ1-1
CASSLDLIGVSEQYF	TGTGCCAGCAGCTTAGATTTAATAGGGGTCTCCGAGCAGTACTTC	-	15	-	TRBV7-9	TRBJ2-7
CASSVYGELFF	TGTGCCAGCAGTGTTTACGGGGAGCTGTTTTTT	-	11	-	TRBV25-1	TRBJ2-2
CASSYTDTQYF	TGTGCCAGCAGTTACACAGATACGCAGTATTTT	-	11	-	TRBV2	TRBJ2-3
CASSATSGRYNEQFF	TGTGCCAGCAGCGCTACTAGCGGGAGGTACAATGAGCAGTTCTTC	TRBD2	15	-	TRBV2	TRBJ2-1
CASSGLAGRDEQFF	TGTGCCAGCAGCGGACTAGCGGGACGGGATGAGCAGTTCTTC	TRBD2	14	-	TRBV5-6	TRBJ2-1
CASSVYGGKGYNEQFF	TGTGCCAGCAGTGTTTATGGAGGCAAGGGTTACAATGAGCAGTTCTTC	-	16	once	TRBV28	TRBJ2-1
CASSLYGREIYEQYF	TGTGCCAGCAGTTTATATGGGCGGGAAATCTACGAGCAGTACTTC	-	15	-	TRBV27	TRBJ2-7
CSVGASGTTDTQYF	TGCAGCGTTGGGGCTAGCGGGACCACAGATACGCAGTATTTT	TRBD2	14	-	TRBV29-1	TRBJ2-3
CASSFALETQYF	TGCGCCAGCAGCTTCGCCCTCGAAACGCAGTATTTT	-	12	-	TRBV5-1	TRBJ2-3
CASSYHTGASTDTQYF	TGCGCCAGCAGCTACCATACAGGGGCTAGCACAGATACGCAGTATTTT	TRBD1	16	-	TRBV5-1	TRBJ2-3
CASASPGLTYEQYF	TGTGCCAGCGCCTCTCCGGGACTAACCTACGAGCAGTACTTC	TRBD2	14	-	TRBV28	TRBJ2-7
CASSPPGRGSYEQYF	TGTGCCAGCTCACCCCCCGGGAGGGGGTCCTACGAGCAGTACTTC	TRBD2	15	-	TRBV18	TRBJ2-7
CASSLGHNQPQHF	TGTGCCAGCAGCTTAGGCCACAATCAGCCCCAGCATTTT	-	13	-	TRBV7-9	TRBJ1-5
CASSMTGARSNQPQHF	TGTGCCAGTAGTATGACGGGGGCGCGGAGCAATCAGCCCCAGCATTTT	-	16	-	TRBV19	TRBJ1-5
CASSLQENQPQHF	TGTGCCAGCAGCCTACAGGAAAATCAGCCCCAGCATTTT	-	13	-	TRBV7-9	TRBJ1-5
CASSPPGLRGTEAFF	TGCGCCAGCAGCCCCCCGGGCCTGAGGGGCACTGAAGCTTTCTTT	-	15	-	TRBV5-1	TRBJ1-1
CASSGSGRTYYEQYF	TGTGCCAGTAGTGGTAGCGGGAGAACCTACTACGAGCAGTACTTC	TRBD2	15	-	TRBV19	TRBJ2-7
CSAMTGGYYEQYF	TGCAGCGCCATGACAGGGGGTTACTACGAGCAGTACTTC	TRBD1	13	-	TRBV29-1	TRBJ2-7
CASSGGQVLYRNEQFF	TGTGCCAGCAGTGGAGGACAGGTTCTTTACCGCAATGAGCAGTTCTTC	TRBD1	16	once	TRBV25-1	TRBJ2-1
CASSLGRAFF	TGTGCCAGCAGCTTAGGCAGGGCTTTCTTT	-	10	-	TRBV7-9	TRBJ1-1
CASSEGTGKETQYF	TGTGCCAGCAGCGAAGGGACAGGGAAAGAGACCCAGTACTTC	TRBD1	14	-	TRBV7-9	TRBJ2-5
CASSLGSSGGANVLTF	TGTGCCAGCAGCTTGGGTTCGTCGGGTGGGGCCAACGTCCTGACTTTC	-	16	-	TRBV5-4	TRBJ2-6
CASSPIAGSSSYNEQFF	TGTGCCAGCAGCCCCATAGCGGGAAGTAGCTCCTACAATGAGCAGTTCTTC	TRBD2	17	-	TRBV27	TRBJ2-1
CASSPWVGRDYGYTF	TGTGCCAGCAGCCCTTGGGTAGGCAGGGATTATGGCTACACCTTC	-	15	once	TRBV27	TRBJ1-2
CASSYSTGTNEQFF	TGTGCCAGCAGTTACTCGACCGGGACCAATGAGCAGTTCTTC	-	14	-	TRBV6-5	TRBJ2-1